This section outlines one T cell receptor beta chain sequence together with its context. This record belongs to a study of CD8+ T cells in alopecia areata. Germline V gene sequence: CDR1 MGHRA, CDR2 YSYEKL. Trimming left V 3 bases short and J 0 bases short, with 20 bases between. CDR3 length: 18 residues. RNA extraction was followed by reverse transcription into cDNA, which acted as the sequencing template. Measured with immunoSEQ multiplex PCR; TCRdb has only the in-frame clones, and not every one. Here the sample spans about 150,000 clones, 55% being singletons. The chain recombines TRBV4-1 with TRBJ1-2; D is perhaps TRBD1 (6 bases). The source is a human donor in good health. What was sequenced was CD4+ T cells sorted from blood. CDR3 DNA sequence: TGCGCCAGCAGCCATAGTCAGGGGACCCTGTTAGCTAACTATGGCTACACCTTC. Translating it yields CASSHSQGTLLANYGYTF.